Presented here are 15 T cell receptor beta chains from one specimen sequenced in a study of cytomegalovirus exposure and HLA in healthy donors. Vbeta (60) and Jbeta (13) primers were used in the PCR. The table came from immunoSEQ multiplex PCR; TCRdb's copy has only in-frame clones and leaves some out. Of 35,000 to 50,000 clones listed, about 60% are singletons. The specimen was PBMCs. The receptor set was obtained from a human donor in good health.

This chain links TRBV30 with TRBJ1-1, with TRBD1 matching over 7 bases. In germline, CDR1 is GTSNPN, CDR2 SVGIG (reference sequence). Trimming removed 1 base from V and 4 bases from J; junction bases left unmatched: 3. This CDR3 has 13 residues. The CDR3 loop is CAWSAQGSTEAFF. CDR3 in DNA: TGTGCCTGGAGTGCACAGGGGAGCACTGAAGCTTTCTTT.

The CDR3 DNA sequence: TGTGCCAGCAGCTTAATGTGGCAAGCGGGGGGGCCGGAGACCCAGTACTTC. Translation: CASSLMWQAGGPETQYF. The gene calls are TRBV7-2 and TRBJ2-5, with 10 bases that match TRBD2. Trimming took 2 bases from V and 5 from J; bases not matched to a gene: 11. Germline CDR1 reads SGHTA; CDR2 reads FQGNSA. The CDR3 spans 17 residues.

This clone was detected once. The V gene is TRBV5-1, the J gene TRBJ2-1, with 9 bases aligning to TRBD2. Looked up from germline, CDR1 is SGHRS and CDR2 is YFSETQ. The V segment lost 0 bases and the J segment 10 bases; nucleotides outside the gene matches: 8. The CDR3 has 15 amino acids. This CDR3 reads CASSLEVAGDREQFF. CDR3 nucleotide sequence: TGCGCCAGCAGCTTGGAGGTAGCGGGGGACCGGGAGCAGTTCTTC.

The V gene is TRBV5-4, the J gene TRBJ1-1; no clear D gene. Germline V gene data show CDR1 as SGHNT and CDR2 as YYREEE (reference sequence). Trimming pared 8 bases from V and 1 base from J, leaving 21 bases between. CDR3 length: 16 amino acids. CDR3 in amino acids: CARFRQAPDRNTEAFF. CDR3 nucleotides: TGTGCCAGGTTTCGGCAGGCCCCAGACCGGAACACTGAAGCTTTCTTT.

The V gene is TRBV10-3, the J gene TRBJ2-7, with 8 bases identical to TRBD1. V shed 2 bases and J 3 bases; nucleotides not matched to a gene: 3. The CDR3 length is 14 residues. Germline-derived CDR1 and CDR2 are ENHRY and SYGVKD. The CDR3 bases are TGTGCCATCAGTGAGACAGGGGGTTACTACGAGCAGTACTTC. Protein product: CAISETGGYYEQYF.

This chain connects TRBV11-2 to TRBJ2-7; weak D call: TRBD1 (6 bases). V was pared by 1 base and J by 6 bases, with 19 bases between. The germline V gene has CDR1 SGHAT and CDR2 FQNNGV. The CDR3 loop spans 16 amino acids. The CDR3 region has the DNA TGTGCCAGCAGCTTAGCTTGGTCAGGGGATATGAGCGAGCAGTACTTC. Encoded protein: CASSLAWSGDMSEQYF.

The chain has TRBV6-6 and TRBJ2-2, with D perhaps TRBD2 (6 bases). The CDR3 is 15 residues long. Trimming cost V 2 bases and J 3 bases, with 10 bases left between them. Germline V gives CDR1 MNHNY, CDR2 SVGAGI (reference sequence). CDR3 sequence: CASSYGGSDTGELFF. The CDR3 DNA reads as TGTGCCAGCAGTTACGGAGGGTCCGACACCGGGGAGCTGTTTTTT.

The V call is TRBV7-2, the J call TRBJ2-1; D is perhaps TRBD1 (6 bases). The CDR3 contains 15 residues. The V gene lost 3 bases and the J gene lost 4 bases, with 13 bases spanning the gap. Germline values: CDR1 SGHTA, CDR2 FQGNSA. The CDR3 sequence is CASSLVQGTYNEQFF. CDR3 sequence (DNA): TGTGCCAGCAGCTTGGTGCAGGGGACGTACAATGAGCAGTTCTTC.

The chain carries TRBV28 and TRBJ2-7, with 7 positions matching TRBD2. CDR3 length: 13 amino acids. With V trimmed by 7 bases and J by 2 bases, 5 bases remained unmatched. The germline gives CDR1 MDHEN, CDR2 SYDVKM. The CDR3 DNA reads as TGTGCCAGCAAGGGCGGGGGAGCCTACGAGCAGTACTTC. Translating gives CASKGGGAYEQYF.

The rearrangement uses TRBV5-4 and TRBJ1-6; possibly TRBD1 for D (5 bases). Trimming stripped 4 bases from V and 4 bases from J, with 18 bases between. Per the germline V gene, CDR1 is SGHNT and CDR2 is YYREEE (reference sequence). CDR3 length equals 17 residues. In DNA, the CDR3 is TGTGCCAGCAGCCTGGTAGGGCAGGGCGTGTATAATTCACCCCTCCACTTT. This gives the protein CASSLVGQGVYNSPLHF.

The chain employs TRBV29-1 and TRBJ1-1; tentatively, D is TRBD1 (5 bases). Germline-derived CDR1 and CDR2 are SQVTM and ANQGSEA. Trimming pared 5 bases from V and 4 bases from J, leaving 8 bases between. This CDR3 has 11 residues. The CDR3 reads CSVLRVTEAFF. As DNA, the CDR3 is TGCAGCGTTCTCAGGGTCACTGAAGCTTTCTTT. Supplemented by reference TRBV29-1 and TRBJ1-1, the full variable domain reads SAVISQKPSRDICQRGTSLTIQCQVDSQVTMMFWYRQQPGQSLTLIATANQGSEATYESGFVIDKFPISRPNLTFSTLTVSNMSPEDSSIYLCSVLRVTEAFFGQGTRLTVV.

The rearrangement links TRBV5-1 to TRBJ2-5; D gene ambiguous. Germline V lookup: CDR1 SGHRS, CDR2 YFSETQ. CDR3 length: 13 residues. V dropped 4 bases and J dropped 2 bases, with 9 bases sitting between them. The CDR3 bases are TGCGCCAGCAGCGTCCAAGCACAAGAGACCCAGTACTTC. Protein sequence: CASSVQAQETQYF.

This clone was counted a few times. The chain carries TRBV5-6 and TRBJ1-6, with no clear D. The CDR3 is made up of 15 amino acids. Germline-derived CDR1 and CDR2 are SGHDT and YYEEEE. The ends were cut back, 2 bases at V and 0 bases at J, with 6 bases in the middle. The CDR3 region has the DNA TGTGCCAGCAGCTTTCCCAGCTCCTATAATTCACCCCTCCACTTT. Translated, it gives CASSFPSSYNSPLHF.

CDR3 nucleotide sequence: TGTGCCAGCAGCACTCGGACAGGGCTGAACACTGAAGCTTTCTTT. Its protein product is CASSTRTGLNTEAFF. The chain links TRBV7-3 to TRBJ1-1; 8 bases line up with TRBD1. Germline CDR1 reads SGHTA; CDR2 reads FQGTGA. V lost 5 bases, J lost 0 bases, and 5 bases stayed unmatched. The CDR3 length is 15 residues.

The CDR3 reads CASSPSISPLHF. The CDR3 coding sequence is TGTGCCAGCAGTCCATCCATTTCACCCCTCCACTTT. The chain carries TRBV6-6 and TRBJ1-6; D uncertain. The CDR3 totals 12 residues. The germline CDR1 and CDR2 sequences are MNHNY and SVGAGI (reference sequence). The V end lost 5 bases, the J end lost 9 bases, and 8 bases lay between the germline ends.